This TCR beta chain stems from a study of cytomegalovirus exposure and HLA in healthy donors. The PCR ran on 60 Vbeta and 13 Jbeta primers. Sequencing used immunoSEQ multiplex PCR; TCRdb keeps in-frame clones, though not all of them. Of approximately 190,000 clones detected, 84% appear once; the ten largest clones hold about 2.6%. The TCR was taken from a woman between 50 and 59 years old in good health and CMV-seropositive. The sample was PBMCs.

CDR3 coding DNA: TGTGCCAGCAGCTTATCGGCCAGGGAAGAGACCCAGTACTTC. It translates to CASSLSAREETQYF. This chain uses TRBV11-3 with TRBJ2-5; possibly TRBD1 for D (5 bases). Germline assignment: CDR1 SGHNT and CDR2 YENEEA. Trimming removed 2 bases from V and 3 bases from J, with 10 bases in between. CDR3 length equals 14 residues.